Listed here are 12 T cell receptor beta chains from one sample, sequenced in a study of radiotherapy plus CTLA-4 blockade in lung cancer. Repertoires were generated with immunoSEQ multiplex PCR, while TCRdb's copy carries only in-frame clones and drops some. The table lists about 97,000 clones, around 74% of them singletons. Here the sequenced sample was peripheral blood, taken from a patient treated with radiotherapy plus ipilimumab. The receptors originated from a human donor with non-small cell lung cancer who had a partial response to radiotherapy plus ipilimumab. Some clones in this sample may be carry-over from other donors' samples.

The chain recombines TRBV10-3 with TRBJ1-6; TRBD1 is a possible D gene (6 bases). The CDR3 is 13 amino acids. CDR1 and CDR2 (germline): ENHRY, SYGVKD. V was pared by 6 bases and J by 6 bases, with 9 bases between. The CDR3 sequence is CAIRGGVNSPLHF. The CDR3, as DNA: TGTGCCATCAGAGGGGGGGTTAATTCACCCCTCCACTTT.

The chain uses TRBV13 and TRBJ1-1; unclear D gene. The CDR3 contains 16 residues. Germline V CDR1 and CDR2: PRHDT, FYEKMQ (reference sequence). V was trimmed by 1 base and J by 1 base, leaving 13 bases between them. The DNA for the CDR3 is TGTGCCAGCAGCTTAGCCTCGGGAACAAGGAACACTGAAGCTTTCTTT. It is translated as CASSLASGTRNTEAFF.

The V gene is TRBV10-3, the J gene TRBJ2-7, with TRBD1 matching over 7 bases. CDR3 length equals 15 residues. Germline values: CDR1 ENHRY, CDR2 SYGVKD. V lost 6 bases and J lost 1; bases outside the gene matches: 9. CDR3 in amino acids: CAIRGDSSRSYEQYF. CDR3 coding DNA: TGTGCCATCAGGGGGGACAGCTCTCGATCCTACGAGCAGTACTTC.

In the case of this clone: Relative to the germline gene, one junction end is altered; a read error may explain this. The V gene is TRBV11-2, the J gene TRBJ1-1; D ambiguous. CDR1 and CDR2 (germline): SGHAT, FQNNGV. The CDR3 covers 13 residues. The CDR3 sequence is CAGSYWVRGEAFF. The DNA for the CDR3 is TGTGCCGGCAGCTATTGGGTCCGCGGTGAAGCTTTCTTT.

The sample holds a few counts of this clone. The chain joins TRBV5-1 to TRBJ2-7, with D unresolved. Germline V gene lookup returns CDR1 SGHRS and CDR2 YFSETQ. V dropped 0 bases and J dropped 3 bases, with 13 bases sitting between them. The CDR3 consists of 15 residues. For the CDR3, the DNA is TGCGCCAGCAGCTTGGGGCCCCTCGTCGACTACGAGCAGTACTTC. Translation: CASSLGPLVDYEQYF.

The chain employs TRBV7-2 and TRBJ2-7, with D uncertain. V lost 2 bases and J lost 2, with 10 bases in between. This CDR3 is 14 amino acids long. Per the germline V gene, CDR1 is SGHTA and CDR2 is FQGNSA. CDR3 residues: CASSLLVQTYEQYF. The CDR3 DNA reads TGTGCCAGCAGCTTACTAGTCCAGACCTACGAGCAGTACTTC.

CDR3 protein: CASSEWREDRVGKYF. Here the CDR3 DNA reads TGTGCCAGCAGTGAGTGGCGGGAGGACCGGGTGGGGAAGTACTTC. The chain recombines TRBV2 with TRBJ2-4; 8 positions agree with TRBD2. CDR1 is SNHLY, CDR2 FYNNEI, per germline. CDR3 length: 15 residues. With 3 bases clipped from V and 14 bases from J, the junction kept 15 bases outside the gene matches.

In the case of this clone: The junction departs from germline at one end; a sequencing error may be responsible. The same CDR3 arises from other DNA sequences in this sample as well. The V call is TRBV7-9, the J call TRBJ2-1; tentative D call: TRBD2 (7 bases). The CDR3 covers 16 residues. From germline, CDR1 is SEHNR and CDR2 FQNEAQ (reference sequence). This CDR3 reads CASSLETGGTYNEQFF. As DNA, the CDR3 is TGCGCCAGCAGCTTAGAGACGGGGGGCACTTACAATGAGCAGTTCTTC.

The rearrangement uses TRBV19 and TRBJ1-5, with D perhaps TRBD1 (6 bases). Germline V gives CDR1 LNHDA, CDR2 SQIVND (reference sequence). This CDR3 has 17 amino acids. Trimming cost V 5 bases and J 3 bases, with 20 bases left between them. The DNA of the CDR3 is TGTGCCAGTAGTCGACCTCCGACAGGCGGCAACAATCAGCCCCAGCATTTT. Its protein product is CASSRPPTGGNNQPQHF.

The chain combines TRBV7-3 with TRBJ2-3, with D hard to call. The germline V gene encodes CDR1 SGHTA and CDR2 FQGTGA. This CDR3 spans 15 amino acids. Trimming stripped 0 bases from V and 1 base from J, with 8 bases between. CDR3 in DNA: TGTGCCAGCAGCTTAACCTCGCTAGGCACAGATACGCAGTATTTT. Encoded protein: CASSLTSLGTDTQYF. The full variable domain, rest sourced from reference TRBV7-3 and TRBJ2-3, is GAGVSQTPSNKVTEKGKYVELRCDPISGHTALYWYRQSLGQGPEFLIYFQGTGAADDSGLPNDRFFAVRPEGSVSTLKIQRTERGDSAVYLCASSLTSLGTDTQYFGPGTRLTVL.

Here the CDR3 reads CASSEARSRGSYEQYF. The CDR3 DNA follows: TGTGCCAGCAGTGAAGCGCGCTCTAGGGGCTCCTACGAGCAGTACTTC. This chain uses TRBV6-1 with TRBJ2-7; possible D gene TRBD1, 5 bases. Trimming cost V 0 bases and J 0 bases, with 12 bases left between them. The germline gives CDR1 MNHNS, CDR2 SASEGT. The length of the CDR3 is 16 residues.

As DNA, the CDR3 is TGTGCCAGCAGTGGACTAGCGGCAGAGACCCAGTACTTC. Translation: CASSGLAAETQYF. The V gene is TRBV6-5, the J gene TRBJ2-5; the match to TRBD2 covers 10 bases. From germline, CDR1 is MNHEY and CDR2 SVGAGI. The CDR3 totals 13 residues. The trim removed 5 bases at V and 4 bases at J, leaving 1 base unmatched.